The following is a TCR beta chain sequence with its context. This entry belongs to a study of blood T cell repertoires in COVID-19. As for the study in general: T cells, B-cell-depleted T cells, or PBMCs provided the cDNA or gDNA that served as material.

In the authors' methods: Reference gene primer amplification gave estimated nucleated cell counts. The table came from immunoSEQ multiplex PCR; TCRdb's copy has only in-frame clones and leaves some out. Clonal size and the V and J genes are those of that table, whereas D and trimming came from the DNA. The sample has fewer than 300,000 clones; roughly 85% are singletons. Germline loops: CDR1 KGHSH, CDR2 LQKENI. Trimming cost V 3 bases and J 9 bases, with 15 bases left between them. This CDR3 region has 14 residues. Source material: PBMCs or T cells enriched from blood (not recorded which). This chain connects TRBV18 to TRBJ2-1; weak D call: TRBD2 (6 bases). This sequence was found in a man aged 40-49 years who had been exposed to COVID-19. The CDR3 DNA sequence: TGTGCCAGCTCACCCGTAGCGGAGACTCGTGAGCAGTTCTTC. It codes for CASSPVAETREQFF.